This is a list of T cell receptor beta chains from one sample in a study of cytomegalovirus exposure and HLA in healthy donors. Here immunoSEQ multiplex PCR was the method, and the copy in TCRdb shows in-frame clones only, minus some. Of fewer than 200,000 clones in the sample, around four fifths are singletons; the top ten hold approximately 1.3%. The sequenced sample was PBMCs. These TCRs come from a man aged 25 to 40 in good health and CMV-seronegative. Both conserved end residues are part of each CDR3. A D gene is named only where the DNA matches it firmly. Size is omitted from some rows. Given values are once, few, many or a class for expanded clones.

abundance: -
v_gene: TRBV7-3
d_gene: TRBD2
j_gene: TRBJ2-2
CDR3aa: CASSPLLAGGKTGELFF
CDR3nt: TGTGCCAGCAGCCCCCTCTTAGCGGGGGGAAAAACCGGGGAGCTGTTTTTT

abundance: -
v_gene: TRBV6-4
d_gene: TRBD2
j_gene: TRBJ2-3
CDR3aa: CASRTSANTDTQYF
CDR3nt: TGTGCCAGCAGGACTAGCGCGAACACAGATACGCAGTATTTT

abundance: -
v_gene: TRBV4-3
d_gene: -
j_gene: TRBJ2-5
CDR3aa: CASSQARVGREETQYF
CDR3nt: TGCGCCAGCAGCCAAGCCCGGGTGGGCAGGGAAGAGACCCAGTACTTC

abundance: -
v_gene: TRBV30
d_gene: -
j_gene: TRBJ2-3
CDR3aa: CAWSKLGGATDTQYF
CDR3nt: TGTGCCTGGAGTAAATTGGGCGGGGCCACAGATACGCAGTATTTT

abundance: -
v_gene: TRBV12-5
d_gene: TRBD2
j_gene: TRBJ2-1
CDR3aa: CASGLEVAGYNEQFF
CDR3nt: TGTGCTAGTGGTTTGGAGGTAGCGGGGTACAATGAGCAGTTCTTC

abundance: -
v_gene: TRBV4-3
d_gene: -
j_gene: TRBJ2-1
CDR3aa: CASSHGGSGIYNEQFF
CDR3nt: TGCGCCAGCAGCCACGGCGGGTCTGGTATATACAATGAGCAGTTCTTC

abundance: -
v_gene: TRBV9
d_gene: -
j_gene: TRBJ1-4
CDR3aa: CASSVGRGADEKLFF
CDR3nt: TGTGCCAGCAGCGTAGGACGGGGGGCGGATGAAAAACTGTTTTTT

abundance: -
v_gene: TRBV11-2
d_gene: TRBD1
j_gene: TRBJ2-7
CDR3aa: CASSIQGAEQYF
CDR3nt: TGTGCCAGCAGCATTCAGGGGGCCGAGCAGTACTTC

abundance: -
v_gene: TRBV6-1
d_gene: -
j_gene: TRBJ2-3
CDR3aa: CATRVVSSTDTQYF
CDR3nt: TGTGCCACCCGGGTCGTGTCTAGCACAGATACGCAGTATTTT

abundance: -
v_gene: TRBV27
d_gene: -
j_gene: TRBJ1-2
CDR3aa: CASSLYPGNDYGYTF
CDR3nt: TGTGCCAGCAGTTTATATCCAGGGAATGACTATGGCTACACCTTC

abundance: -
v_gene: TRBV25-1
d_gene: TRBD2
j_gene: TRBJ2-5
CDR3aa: CASSEPGSGGPLQETQYF
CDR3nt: TGTGCCAGCAGTGAACCGGGTAGCGGGGGGCCCTTACAAGAGACCCAGTACTTC

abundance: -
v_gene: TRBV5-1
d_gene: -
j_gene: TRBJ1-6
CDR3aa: CASRPVAGEGNSPLHF
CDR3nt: TGCGCCAGCAGACCGGTAGCGGGGGAGGGGAATTCACCCCTCCACTTT

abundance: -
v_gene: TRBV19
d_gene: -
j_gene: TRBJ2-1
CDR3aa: CASSMAGGSYNEQFF
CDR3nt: TGTGCCAGTAGTATGGCAGGGGGGAGCTACAATGAGCAGTTCTTC

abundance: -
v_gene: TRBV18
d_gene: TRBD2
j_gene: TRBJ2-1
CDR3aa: CASSPLGLAGGEQFF
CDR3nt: TGTGCCAGCTCACCATTGGGACTAGCGGGAGGTGAGCAGTTCTTC

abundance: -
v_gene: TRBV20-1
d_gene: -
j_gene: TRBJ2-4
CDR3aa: CSARVPSLPYF
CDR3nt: TGCAGTGCTAGAGTCCCCAGTTTGCCGTACTTC

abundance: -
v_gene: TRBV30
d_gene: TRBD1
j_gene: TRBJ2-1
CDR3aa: CAWNRQGAQYNEQFF
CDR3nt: TGTGCCTGGAATAGACAGGGGGCCCAATACAATGAGCAGTTCTTC

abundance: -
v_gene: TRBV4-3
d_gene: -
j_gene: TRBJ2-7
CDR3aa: CASSQGRAVSYEQYF
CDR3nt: TGCGCCAGCAGCCAAGGGCGGGCAGTCTCCTACGAGCAGTACTTC

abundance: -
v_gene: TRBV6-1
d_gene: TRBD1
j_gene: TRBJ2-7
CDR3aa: CASTRDRATYEQYF
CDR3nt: TGTGCCAGCACTAGGGACAGGGCTACCTACGAGCAGTACTTC

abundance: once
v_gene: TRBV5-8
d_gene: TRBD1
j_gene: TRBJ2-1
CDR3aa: CASSLGQGDEQFF
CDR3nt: TGTGCCAGCAGCTTGGGACAGGGGGATGAGCAGTTCTTC

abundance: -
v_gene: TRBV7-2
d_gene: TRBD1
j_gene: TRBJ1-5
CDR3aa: CASSEGTGGSQPQHF
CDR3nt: TGTGCCAGCAGTGAGGGAACAGGGGGTTCGCAGCCCCAGCATTTT

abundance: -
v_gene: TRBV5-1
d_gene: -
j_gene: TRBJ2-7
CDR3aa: CASSFISYEQYF
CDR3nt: TGCGCCAGCAGCTTTATCTCCTACGAGCAGTACTTC

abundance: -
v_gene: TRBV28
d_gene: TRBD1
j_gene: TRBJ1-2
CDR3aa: CASSIRQGSGGGYTF
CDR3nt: TGTGCCAGCAGTATCCGACAGGGGTCCGGCGGTGGCTACACCTTC

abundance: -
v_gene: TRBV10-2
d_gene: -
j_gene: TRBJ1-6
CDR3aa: CASSEGSSYNSPLHF
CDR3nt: TGCGCCAGCAGTGAAGGGAGCTCCTATAATTCACCCCTCCACTTT

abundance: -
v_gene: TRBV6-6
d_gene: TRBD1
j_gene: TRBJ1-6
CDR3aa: CASSPKDRGGNSPLHF
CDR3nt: TGTGCCAGCAGTCCTAAGGACAGGGGTGGTAATTCACCCCTCCACTTT

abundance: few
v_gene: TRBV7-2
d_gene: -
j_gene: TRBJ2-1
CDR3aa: CASSLVGGLSSNEQFF
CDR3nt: TGTGCCAGCAGCTTAGTGGGGGGGCTATCCTCTAATGAGCAGTTCTTC

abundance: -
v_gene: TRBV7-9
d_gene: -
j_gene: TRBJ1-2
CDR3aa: CASSLASGVNYGYTF
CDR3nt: TGTGCCAGCAGCTTAGCGTCAGGGGTTAACTATGGCTACACCTTC